Listed here are 25 T cell receptor beta chains from one sample, sequenced in a study of cytomegalovirus exposure and HLA in healthy donors. A multiplex PCR was run with 60 Vbeta primers and 13 Jbeta primers. The table came from immunoSEQ multiplex PCR; TCRdb's copy has only in-frame clones and leaves some out. Among around 140,000 clones, roughly 80% were seen once, and the ten largest hold 2.5% to 3%. The sequencing sample was made of PBMCs. The receptors originated from a young woman in good health and CMV-seronegative.

The V call is TRBV5-1, the J call TRBJ2-2, with a weak D call TRBD2 (5 bases). Per the germline V gene, CDR1 is SGHRS and CDR2 is YFSETQ. Trimming left V 3 bases short and J 4 bases short, with 13 bases between. The CDR3 sequence is 15 residues long. The DNA for the CDR3 is TGCGCCAGCAGCTCCGGGCTAGCTGGCACCGGGGAGCTGTTTTTT. Translation gives CASSSGLAGTGELFF.

V usage is TRBV7-2 and J usage is TRBJ2-1; 9 nucleotides line up with TRBD1. This CDR3 spans 15 amino acids. Germline values: CDR1 SGHTA, CDR2 FQGNSA. V dropped 4 bases and J dropped 9; count of bases not matched to a gene: 10. The CDR3 protein is CASSSRDRVSSEQFF. As DNA, the CDR3 is TGTGCCAGCAGCTCCCGGGACAGGGTCTCGAGTGAGCAGTTCTTC.

The rearrangement links TRBV29-1 to TRBJ2-1, with a possible D match to TRBD2 (6 bases). The CDR3 is 15 amino acids. Trimming took off 2 bases at V and 2 bases at J, with 13 bases between the two ends. Germline V CDR1 and CDR2: SQVTM, ANQGSEA. CDR3 coding DNA: TGCAGCGTTGAACTCCCGCGGGGAACCTACAATGAGCAGTTCTTC. Translated: CSVELPRGTYNEQFF.

The V gene is TRBV7-2, the J gene TRBJ2-1; TRBD1 is a possible D gene (5 bases). This CDR3 region has 15 residues. The germline V gene has CDR1 SGHTA and CDR2 FQGNSA. Trimming took off 2 bases at V and 1 base at J, with 9 bases between the two ends. The CDR3 DNA reads as TGTGCCAGCAGCTTATCGGACATATCCTACAATGAGCAGTTCTTC. It translates to CASSLSDISYNEQFF.

V gene TRBV7-2 combines with J gene TRBJ2-3, with unresolved D. V was cut by 4 bases and J by 0 bases, with 8 bases left in between. This CDR3 comprises 14 residues. Germline assignment: CDR1 SGHTA and CDR2 FQGNSA. The CDR3 spells CASSSPVSTDTQYF. The CDR3 nucleotides read TGTGCCAGCAGCTCCCCAGTGAGCACAGATACGCAGTATTTT.

The chain recombines TRBV7-9 with TRBJ1-4; TRBD1 matches 10 bases. Germline V gene sequence: CDR1 SEHNR, CDR2 FQNEAQ (reference sequence). V lost 5 bases to trimming and J lost 7 bases; unmatched junction nucleotides: 7. The CDR3 is 15 amino acids. This chain's CDR3 is CASSGAGQGSEKLFF. The CDR3 nucleotides read TGTGCCAGCAGCGGTGCGGGACAGGGGTCTGAAAAACTGTTTTTT. Combining the CDR3 with reference TRBV7-9 and TRBJ1-4 gives the whole variable domain DTGVSQNPRHKITKRGQNVTFRCDPISEHNRLYWYRQTLGQGPEFLTYFQNEAQLEKSRLLSDRFSAERPKGSFSTLEIQRTEQGDSAMYLCASSGAGQGSEKLFFGSGTQLSVL.

J is TRBJ2-3 and V is TRBV29-1; D remains ambiguous. The CDR3 extends over 11 amino acids. Germline V CDR1 and CDR2: SQVTM, ANQGSEA. The CDR3 reads CTLPEPDTQYF. In nucleotides, the CDR3 is TGCACCCTCCCTGAGCCAGATACGCAGTATTTT.

This sequence joins TRBV4-3 and TRBJ2-1, with 14 bases identical to TRBD2. Germline CDR1 is LGHNA and CDR2 is YSLEER. V gave up 4 bases and J gave up 6 bases; unmatched junction bases: 11. The CDR3 length is 18 residues. CDR3 protein: CASSLFGLTSGGANEQFF. CDR3 DNA: TGCGCCAGCAGCCTATTTGGCTTGACTAGCGGGGGGGCCAATGAGCAGTTCTTC.

The chain uses TRBV5-1 and TRBJ2-3; 16 nucleotides agree with TRBD2. V was pared by 1 base and J by 2 bases, with 4 bases of the junction left unmatched. Looked up from germline, CDR1 is SGHRS and CDR2 is YFSETQ. The CDR3 is 18 amino acids. CDR3 in amino acids: CASSLSGTSGGATDTQYF. DNA for the CDR3: TGCGCCAGCAGCTTGTCGGGGACTAGCGGGGGGGCCACAGATACGCAGTATTTT. Using reference TRBV5-1 and TRBJ2-3 for the parts outside the CDR3, the full variable domain is KAGVTQTPRYLIKTRGQQVTLSCSPISGHRSVSWYQQTPGQGLQFLFEYFSETQRNKGNFPGRFSGRQFSNSRSEMNVSTLELGDSALYLCASSLSGTSGGATDTQYFGPGTRLTVL.

V usage is TRBV7-2 and J usage is TRBJ2-1, with D uncertain. The V gene's germline CDR1 is SGHTA and CDR2 FQGNSA. The CDR3 extends over 13 amino acids. Trimming left V 1 base short and J 5 bases short, with 6 bases between. Here the CDR3 reads CASSLGPDNEQFF. For the CDR3, the DNA is TGTGCCAGCAGCTTAGGGCCAGACAATGAGCAGTTCTTC.

The chain uses TRBV6-6 and TRBJ1-2, with D perhaps matching TRBD1 (6 bases). Germline CDR1 is MNHNY and CDR2 is SVGAGI (reference sequence). The CDR3 loop spans 15 amino acids. Trimming stripped 2 bases from V and 2 bases from J, with 12 bases between. In DNA form, the CDR3 reads TGTGCCAGCAGTTACAGAGCAGGGGCGAACTATGGCTACACCTTC. Translated: CASSYRAGANYGYTF.

V usage is TRBV5-1 and J usage is TRBJ2-3; TRBD1 is a possible D gene (6 bases). The CDR3 is made up of 16 amino acids. Germline V gene lookup returns CDR1 SGHRS and CDR2 YFSETQ. With 0 bases removed from V and 2 bases from J, the gap between germline ends came to 13 bases. The CDR3 bases are TGCGCCAGCAGCTTGGGGCAGGGGAGTTTCACAGATACGCAGTATTTT. Its translation: CASSLGQGSFTDTQYF.

This chain links TRBV5-4 with TRBJ1-1; 9 positions match TRBD1. Looked up from germline, CDR1 is SGHNT and CDR2 is YYREEE (reference sequence). Trimming removed 3 bases from V and 1 base from J; junction bases left unmatched: 1. The CDR3 loop spans 14 amino acids. The chain's CDR3 is CASSYRGPNTEAFF. The CDR3 nucleotides are TGTGCCAGCAGCTACAGGGGGCCGAACACTGAAGCTTTCTTT.

V and J are TRBV4-3 and TRBJ2-2; the D gene is possibly TRBD1 (5 bases). V lost 2 bases and J lost 4, with 11 bases in between. This CDR3 has 15 amino acids. Germline CDR1 is LGHNA and CDR2 is YSLEER. CDR3 loop: CASSQQGVGTGELFF. The CDR3 DNA sequence: TGCGCCAGCAGCCAACAGGGTGTCGGCACCGGGGAGCTGTTTTTT.

This chain uses TRBV7-9 with TRBJ2-7; 7 positions agree with TRBD1. The CDR3 covers 13 residues. Germline CDR1 and CDR2: SEHNR and FQNEAQ (reference sequence). Trimming removed 2 bases from V and 6 bases from J; junction bases left unmatched: 4. The CDR3 here is CASSLQGDSEQYF. The CDR3 bases are TGTGCCAGCAGCTTACAGGGGGATAGCGAGCAGTACTTC. Combining the CDR3 with reference TRBV7-9 and TRBJ2-7 gives the whole variable domain DTGVSQNPRHKITKRGQNVTFRCDPISEHNRLYWYRQTLGQGPEFLTYFQNEAQLEKSRLLSDRFSAERPKGSFSTLEIQRTEQGDSAMYLCASSLQGDSEQYFGPGTRLTVT.

The J gene is TRBJ2-3, the V gene TRBV9; D uncertain. Germline assignment: CDR1 SGDLS and CDR2 YYNGEE. The CDR3 sequence is 14 residues long. The germline V and J ends were trimmed by 0 bases and 4 bases, with 9 bases remaining between them. CDR3 bases: TGTGCCAGCAGCGTAGATGCCCACTCAGATACGCAGTATTTT. Translation: CASSVDAHSDTQYF.

There are many counts of this clone. The chain carries TRBV5-1 and TRBJ2-2; D unclear. The germline CDR1 and CDR2 sequences are SGHRS and YFSETQ. The V gene lost 0 bases and the J gene lost 4 bases, with 7 bases spanning the gap. The length of the CDR3 is 14 residues. The CDR3 sequence is CASSLDTFTGELFF. CDR3 coding DNA: TGCGCCAGCAGCTTGGACACCTTCACCGGGGAGCTGTTTTTT.

Comment on this clone: One end of the junction varies from germline; a read error may be responsible. The genes are TRBV7-9 and TRBJ2-1; 8 nucleotides align to TRBD1. CDR1 and CDR2 (germline): SEHNR, FQNEAQ (reference sequence). CDR3 size: 13 residues. CDR3 loop: CSSSPDRDNEQFF. The CDR3 region has the DNA TGTTCCAGCAGCCCGGACAGGGACAATGAGCAGTTCTTC.

The chain links TRBV7-2 to TRBJ2-7; 12 bases map to TRBD2. V lost 3 bases and J lost 6; bases outside the gene matches: 9. Germline-derived CDR1 and CDR2 are SGHTA and FQGNSA. The CDR3 has 16 amino acids. In nucleotides, the CDR3 is TGTGCCAGCAGCTTCCTAGCGGGAGGGCGGGCTAGCGAGCAGTACTTC. This sequence encodes CASSFLAGGRASEQYF.

The CDR3 DNA is TGCGCCAGCAGCCACGCCATGGGACTAGCGGTAGGGGAGCAGTACTTC. Encoded protein: CASSHAMGLAVGEQYF. V gene TRBV4-1 combines with J gene TRBJ2-7, with 11 nucleotides matching TRBD2. CDR3 length: 16 amino acids. Losses at the gene ends were 3 bases for V and 7 bases for J; bases not matched to a gene: 11. The germline V gene has CDR1 MGHRA and CDR2 YSYEKL.

The chain is built from TRBV28 and TRBJ2-5; no reliable D call. V lost 2 bases to trimming and J lost 2 bases, with 12 bases between them. The germline CDR1 and CDR2 sequences are MDHEN and SYDVKM. The CDR3 extends over 15 amino acids. CDR3 sequence (DNA): TGTGCCAGCAGTTTAGTAGAGGTACGACAAGAGACCCAGTACTTC. Its protein is CASSLVEVRQETQYF.

CDR3 region: CASSRINPSPTGVSYEQYF. The CDR3 DNA sequence: TGCGCCAGCAGCCGCATCAATCCGAGTCCGACAGGGGTCAGCTACGAGCAGTACTTC. The chain carries TRBV5-1 and TRBJ2-7; 8 bases match TRBD1. The CDR3 is made up of 19 amino acids. Germline V CDR1 and CDR2: SGHRS, YFSETQ. V gave up 4 bases and J gave up 3 bases; unmatched junction bases: 21.

The J gene is TRBJ2-1, the V gene TRBV5-4, with 8 bases lining up with TRBD2. CDR1 is SGHNT and CDR2 is YYREEE in the germline V gene (reference sequence). The CDR3 runs 16 residues. The J segment lost 5 bases and the V segment lost 3 bases, leaving 10 bases of the junction unmatched. CDR3 sequence: CASSYPPGGANNEQFF. CDR3 in DNA: TGTGCCAGCAGCTATCCCCCCGGGGGGGCGAACAATGAGCAGTTCTTC.

This clone was counted only a few times. V usage is TRBV2 and J usage is TRBJ1-3; D gene unclear. Trimming took 3 bases from V and 0 from J, leaving 6 bases between them. The CDR3 has 14 residues. CDR1 is SNHLY, CDR2 FYNNEI, per germline. CDR3 in amino acids: CASSDSRSGNTIYF. In DNA, the CDR3 is TGTGCCAGCAGTGATAGCCGCTCTGGAAACACCATATATTTT.

The chain links TRBV2 to TRBJ1-3; 7 bases map to TRBD1. This CDR3 is 14 amino acids long. Germline loops: CDR1 SNHLY, CDR2 FYNNEI. After removal of 6 bases from V and 4 bases from J, the junction contained 6 bases not matched to a gene. CDR3 in amino acids: CASRGTVNGNTIYF. In DNA, the CDR3 is TGTGCCAGCAGGGGGACAGTGAACGGAAACACCATATATTTT.